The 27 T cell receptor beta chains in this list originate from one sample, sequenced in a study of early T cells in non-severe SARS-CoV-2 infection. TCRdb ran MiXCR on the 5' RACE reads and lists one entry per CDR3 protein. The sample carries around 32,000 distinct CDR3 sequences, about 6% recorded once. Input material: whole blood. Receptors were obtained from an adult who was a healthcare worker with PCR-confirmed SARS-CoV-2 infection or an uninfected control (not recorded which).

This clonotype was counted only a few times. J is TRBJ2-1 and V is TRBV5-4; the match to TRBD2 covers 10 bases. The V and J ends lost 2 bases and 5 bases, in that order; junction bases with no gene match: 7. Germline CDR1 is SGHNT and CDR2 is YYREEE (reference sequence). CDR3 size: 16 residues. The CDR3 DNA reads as TGTGCCAGCAGCTTTTTACTAGCGGGGCCAAACAATGAGCAGTTCTTC. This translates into CASSFLLAGPNNEQFF.

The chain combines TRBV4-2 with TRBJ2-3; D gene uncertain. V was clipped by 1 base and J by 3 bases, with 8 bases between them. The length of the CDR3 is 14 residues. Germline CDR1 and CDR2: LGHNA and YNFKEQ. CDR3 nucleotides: TGTGCCAGCAGCCAAGTGGTAGGTACAGATACGCAGTATTTT. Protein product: CASSQVVGTDTQYF.

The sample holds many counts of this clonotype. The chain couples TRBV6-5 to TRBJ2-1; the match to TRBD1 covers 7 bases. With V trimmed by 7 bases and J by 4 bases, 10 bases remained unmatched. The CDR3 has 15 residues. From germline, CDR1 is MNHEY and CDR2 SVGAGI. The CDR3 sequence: CASTPGQTYYNEQFF. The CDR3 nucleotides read TGTGCCAGCACTCCGGGACAGACCTATTACAATGAGCAGTTCTTC.

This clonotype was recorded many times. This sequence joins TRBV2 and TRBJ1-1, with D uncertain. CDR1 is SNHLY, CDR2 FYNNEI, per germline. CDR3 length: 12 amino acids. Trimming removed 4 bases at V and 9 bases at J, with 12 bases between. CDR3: CASSGDVPKAFF. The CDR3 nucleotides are TGTGCCAGCAGTGGAGATGTCCCGAAAGCTTTCTTT.

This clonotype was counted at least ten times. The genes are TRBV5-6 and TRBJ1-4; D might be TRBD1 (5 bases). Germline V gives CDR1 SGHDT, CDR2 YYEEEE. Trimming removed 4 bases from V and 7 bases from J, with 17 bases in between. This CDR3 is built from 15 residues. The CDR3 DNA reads TGTGCCAGCAGCCCCCGATGGGGGGGAGGTGAAAAACTGTTTTTT. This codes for CASSPRWGGGEKLFF.

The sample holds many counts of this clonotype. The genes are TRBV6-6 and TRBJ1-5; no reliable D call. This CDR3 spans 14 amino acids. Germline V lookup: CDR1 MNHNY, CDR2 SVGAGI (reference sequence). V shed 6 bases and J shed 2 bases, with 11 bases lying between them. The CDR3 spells CASSPLMGNQPQHF. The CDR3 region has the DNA TGTGCCAGCAGCCCTTTAATGGGCAATCAGCCCCAGCATTTT.

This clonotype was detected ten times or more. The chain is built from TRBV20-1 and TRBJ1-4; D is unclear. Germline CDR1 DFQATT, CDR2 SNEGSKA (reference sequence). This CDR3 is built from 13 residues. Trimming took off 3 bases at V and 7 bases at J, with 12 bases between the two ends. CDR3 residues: CSASSPGTEKLFF. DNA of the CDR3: TGCAGTGCTAGTTCACCAGGAACTGAAAAACTGTTTTTT.

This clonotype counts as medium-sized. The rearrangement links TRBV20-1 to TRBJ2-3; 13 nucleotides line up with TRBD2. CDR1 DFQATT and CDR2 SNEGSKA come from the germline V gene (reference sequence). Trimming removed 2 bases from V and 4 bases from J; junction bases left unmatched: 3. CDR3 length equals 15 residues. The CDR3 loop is CSARRLAGGSDTQYF. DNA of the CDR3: TGCAGTGCTAGAAGACTAGCGGGGGGATCAGATACGCAGTATTTT.

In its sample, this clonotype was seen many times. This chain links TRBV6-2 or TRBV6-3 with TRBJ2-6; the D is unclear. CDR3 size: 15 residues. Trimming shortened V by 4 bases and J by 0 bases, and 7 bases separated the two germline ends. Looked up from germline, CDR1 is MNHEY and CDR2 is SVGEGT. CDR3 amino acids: CASSWGFSGANVLTF. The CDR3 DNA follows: TGTGCCAGCAGTTGGGGTTTCTCTGGGGCCAACGTCCTGACTTTC.

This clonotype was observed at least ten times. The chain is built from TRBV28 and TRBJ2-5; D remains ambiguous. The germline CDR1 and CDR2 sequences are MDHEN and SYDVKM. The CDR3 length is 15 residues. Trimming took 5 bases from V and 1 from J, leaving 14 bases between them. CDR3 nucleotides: TGTGCCAGCAGTCGCCTGACCTTCGCCCAAGAGACCCAGTACTTC. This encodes CASSRLTFAQETQYF.

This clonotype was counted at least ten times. For the CDR3, the DNA is TGCAGTGGGACAGACCAGTACTACGAGCAGTACTTC. It yields the protein CSGTDQYYEQYF. The chain has TRBV20-1 and TRBJ2-7, with D maybe TRBD1 (6 bases). Germline CDR1 reads DFQATT; CDR2 reads SNEGSKA (reference sequence). V was clipped by 7 bases and J by 3 bases, with 13 bases between them. The CDR3 contains 12 residues.

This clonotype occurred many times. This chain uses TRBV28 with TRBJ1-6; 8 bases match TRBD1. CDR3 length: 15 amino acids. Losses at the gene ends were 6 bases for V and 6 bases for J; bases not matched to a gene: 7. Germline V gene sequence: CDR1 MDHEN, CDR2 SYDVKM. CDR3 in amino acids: CASSIGQGGNSPLHF. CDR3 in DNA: TGTGCCAGCAGCATTGGACAGGGCGGTAATTCACCCCTCCACTTT.

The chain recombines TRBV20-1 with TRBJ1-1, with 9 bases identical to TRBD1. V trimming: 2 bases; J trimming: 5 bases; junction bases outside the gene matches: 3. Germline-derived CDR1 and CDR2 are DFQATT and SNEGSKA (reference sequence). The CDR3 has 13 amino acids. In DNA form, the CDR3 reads TGCAGTGCTAGAAGGACAGGGGTAACTGAAGCTTTCTTT. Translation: CSARRTGVTEAFF.

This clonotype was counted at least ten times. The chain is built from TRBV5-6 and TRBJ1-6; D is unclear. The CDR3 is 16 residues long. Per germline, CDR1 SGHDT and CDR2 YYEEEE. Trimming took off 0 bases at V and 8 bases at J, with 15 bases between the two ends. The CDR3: CASSLGRAPLHSPLHF. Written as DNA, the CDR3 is TGTGCCAGCAGCTTGGGAAGGGCACCACTCCATTCACCCCTCCACTTT.

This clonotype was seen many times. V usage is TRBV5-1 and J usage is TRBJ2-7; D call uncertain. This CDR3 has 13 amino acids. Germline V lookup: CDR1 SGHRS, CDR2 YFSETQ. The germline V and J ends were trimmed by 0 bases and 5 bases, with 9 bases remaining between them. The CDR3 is CASSLGVGDEQYF. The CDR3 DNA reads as TGCGCCAGCAGCTTGGGAGTAGGCGACGAGCAGTACTTC.

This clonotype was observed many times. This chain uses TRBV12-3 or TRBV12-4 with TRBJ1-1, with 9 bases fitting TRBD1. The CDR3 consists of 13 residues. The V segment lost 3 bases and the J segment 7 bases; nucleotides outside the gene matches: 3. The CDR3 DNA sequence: TGTGCCAGCAGTTTTGGGACAGGGATTGAAGCTTTCTTT. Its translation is CASSFGTGIEAFF.

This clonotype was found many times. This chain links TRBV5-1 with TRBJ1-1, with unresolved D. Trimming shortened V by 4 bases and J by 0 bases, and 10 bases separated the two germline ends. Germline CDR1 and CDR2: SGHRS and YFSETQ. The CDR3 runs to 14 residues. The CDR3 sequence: CASSRMGMNTEAFF. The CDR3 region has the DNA TGCGCCAGCAGCCGAATGGGTATGAACACTGAAGCTTTCTTT.

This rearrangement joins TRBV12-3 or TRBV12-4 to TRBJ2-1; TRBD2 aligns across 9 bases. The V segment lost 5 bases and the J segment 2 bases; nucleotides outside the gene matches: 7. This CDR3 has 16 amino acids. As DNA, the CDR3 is TGTGCCAGCAGTGTGGGCGGGGGGGCGGCCTACAATGAGCAGTTCTTC. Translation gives CASSVGGGAAYNEQFF.

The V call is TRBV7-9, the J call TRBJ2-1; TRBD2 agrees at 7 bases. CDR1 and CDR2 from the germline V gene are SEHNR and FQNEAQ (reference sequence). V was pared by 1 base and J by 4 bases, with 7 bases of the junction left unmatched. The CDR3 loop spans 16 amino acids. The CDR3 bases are TGTGCCAGCAGCTTAGGGGCTAGCGGCACGTACAATGAGCAGTTCTTC. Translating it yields CASSLGASGTYNEQFF.

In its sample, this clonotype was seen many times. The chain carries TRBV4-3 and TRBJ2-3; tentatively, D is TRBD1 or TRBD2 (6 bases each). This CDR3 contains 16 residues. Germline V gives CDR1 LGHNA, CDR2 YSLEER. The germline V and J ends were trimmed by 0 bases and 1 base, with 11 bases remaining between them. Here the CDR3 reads CASSQDRGAGTDTQYF. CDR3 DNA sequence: TGCGCCAGCAGCCAAGATAGGGGGGCCGGCACAGATACGCAGTATTTT.

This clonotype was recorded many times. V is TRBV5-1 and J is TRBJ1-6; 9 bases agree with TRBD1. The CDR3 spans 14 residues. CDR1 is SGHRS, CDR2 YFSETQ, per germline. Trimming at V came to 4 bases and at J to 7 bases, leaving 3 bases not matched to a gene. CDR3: CASSVDRGNSPLHF. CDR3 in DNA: TGCGCCAGCAGCGTGGACAGGGGCAATTCACCCCTCCACTTT. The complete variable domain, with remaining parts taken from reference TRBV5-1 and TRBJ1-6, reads KAGVTQTPRYLIKTRGQQVTLSCSPISGHRSVSWYQQTPGQGLQFLFEYFSETQRNKGNFPGRFSGRQFSNSRSEMNVSTLELGDSALYLCASSVDRGNSPLHFGNGTRLTVT.

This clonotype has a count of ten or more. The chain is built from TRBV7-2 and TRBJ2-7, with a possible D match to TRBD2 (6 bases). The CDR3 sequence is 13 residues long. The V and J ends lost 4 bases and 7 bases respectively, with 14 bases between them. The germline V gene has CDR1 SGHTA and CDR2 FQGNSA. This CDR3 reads CASSSTGLSEQYF. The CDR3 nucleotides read TGTGCCAGCAGCTCAACGGGACTTTCTGAGCAGTACTTC.

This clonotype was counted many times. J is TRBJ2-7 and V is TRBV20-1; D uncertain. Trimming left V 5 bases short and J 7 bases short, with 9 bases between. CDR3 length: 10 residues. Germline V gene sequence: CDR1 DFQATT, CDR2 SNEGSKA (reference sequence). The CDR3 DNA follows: TGCAGTGCTCAGGTGTGGGAGCAGTACTTC. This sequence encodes CSAQVWEQYF.

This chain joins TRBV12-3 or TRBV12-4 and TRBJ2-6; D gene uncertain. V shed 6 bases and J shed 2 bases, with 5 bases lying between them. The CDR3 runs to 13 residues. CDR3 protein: CASRLTGANVLTF. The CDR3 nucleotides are TGTGCCAGCAGGTTAACTGGGGCCAACGTCCTGACTTTC.

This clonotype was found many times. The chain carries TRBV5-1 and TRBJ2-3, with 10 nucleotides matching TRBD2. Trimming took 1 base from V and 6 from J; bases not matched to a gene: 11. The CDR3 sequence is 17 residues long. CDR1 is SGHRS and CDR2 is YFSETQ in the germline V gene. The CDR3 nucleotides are TGCGCCAGCAGCTTGTCCCCCCCGAGCGGGGGGGCGGATACGCAGTATTTT. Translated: CASSLSPPSGGADTQYF.

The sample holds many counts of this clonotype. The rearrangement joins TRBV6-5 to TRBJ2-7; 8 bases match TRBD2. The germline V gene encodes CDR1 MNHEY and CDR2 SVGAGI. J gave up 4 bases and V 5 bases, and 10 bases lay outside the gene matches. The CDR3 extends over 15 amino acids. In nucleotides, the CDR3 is TGTGCCAGCAGTCAATCGGGGGGGCTGTATTACGAGCAGTACTTC. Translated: CASSQSGGLYYEQYF.

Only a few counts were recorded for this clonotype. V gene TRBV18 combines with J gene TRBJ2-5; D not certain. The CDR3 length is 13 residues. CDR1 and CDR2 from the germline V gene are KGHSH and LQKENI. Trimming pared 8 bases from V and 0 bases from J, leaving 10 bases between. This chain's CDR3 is CASGPTNQETQYF. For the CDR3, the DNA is TGTGCCAGCGGACCGACAAACCAAGAGACCCAGTACTTC. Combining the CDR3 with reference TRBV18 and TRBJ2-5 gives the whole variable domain NAGVMQNPRHLVRRRGQEARLRCSPMKGHSHVYWYRQLPEEGLKFMVYLQKENIIDESGMPKERFSAEFPKEGPSILRIQQVVRGDSAAYFCASGPTNQETQYFGPGTRLLVL.